These T cell receptor beta chains were read from a single sample in a study of blood T cell repertoires in COVID-19. Clones were read by immunoSEQ multiplex PCR, and TCRdb kept only the in-frame ones, dropping some. The repertoire consists of approximately 29,000 clones, with roughly 89% occurring once and the leading ten covering 13%. Sequencing was done on a sample of peripheral blood. These TCRs come from a man between 65 and 80 years old with active COVID-19. CDR3s include the opening cysteine and the closing phenylalanine or tryptophan.

v_call	cdr3_aa
TRBV9	CASSVAPSSTDTQYF
TRBV3-1/TRBV3-2	CASSQDLIDPVYGYTF
TRBV7-2	CASSFSGTRGFYNEQFF
TRBV11-2	CASSLDPGGIDTQYF
TRBV28	CASSSTGQGYTF
TRBV3-1/TRBV3-2	CASRYRGASTEAFF
TRBV25-1	CASSEGSGVGNNSPLHF
TRBV11-2	CASSLESSGNTIYF
TRBV4-3	CASSQSAAGVGGEQFF
TRBV27	CATSGTGGEKLFF
TRBV25-1	CASSWGDNQPQHF
TRBV13	CASSIGTGRETQYF
TRBV9	CASSPLSIPGIGYTF
TRBV18	CASSPLGGNQPQHF
TRBV29-1	CSVEFSGANYGYTF
TRBV19	CASSINSISGNTEAFF
TRBV4-2	CASSQEIGTGGDTQYF
TRBV5-1	CASSPQGISNQPQHF
TRBV11-2	CASSLIRSEQGNYGYTF
TRBV5-8	CASSPRRANEQFF
TRBV7-2	CASSSVGQGYNEQFF
TRBV9	CASSARTGSNEKLFF
TRBV3-1/TRBV3-2	CASSQSSGAAVGIQYF
TRBV7-8	CASSQTGSETEAFF
TRBV5-1	CASSLVFAGRGTYNEQFF
TRBV25-1	CASSAPGQGESRDEKLFF
TRBV6-5	CASSYRKTGVQETQYF
TRBV19	CASKARTGDQPQHF